Listed below are T cell receptor beta chains from one sample, sequenced in a study of blood T cells in healthy people across ages. From the 5' RACE reads, TCRdb called clonotypes with MiXCR, one entry per CDR3 protein. The sample has approximately 760,000 distinct CDR3 sequences, around 25% seen once. This same sample was also taken into another study, of T cells of mothers and their children.

Sequencing used blood. The receptors were gathered from a boy aged 5-17 years in good health. Each CDR3 is given with its conserved first and last residue. A D gene is named only where the DNA matches it firmly. Expanded clones are given a class, and other clones once, few, many or no size at all.

NA | NA | TRBJ1-1 | TRBV4-3 | CASSQGPGHPRAFF | TGCGCCAGCAGCCAAGGCCCGGGACACCCGAGGGCTTTCTTT
few | TRBD2 | TRBJ2-5 | TRBV29-1 | CSAIDLGLAGEETQYF | TGCAGCGCCATAGATTTGGGACTAGCGGGAGAGGAGACCCAGTACTTC
NA | NA | TRBJ2-5 | TRBV2 | CASSEDLGRGETQYF | TGTGCCAGCAGTGAAGATCTGGGGCGTGGAGAGACCCAGTACTTC
few | NA | TRBJ2-1 | TRBV29-1 | CSVEGSIGDEQFF | TGCAGCGTTGAAGGGTCGATCGGCGATGAGCAGTTCTTC
NA | NA | TRBJ2-4 | TRBV20-1 | CSAQKTDGKSNIQYF | TGCAGTGCTCAAAAAACGGACGGAAAATCAAACATTCAGTACTTC
NA | NA | TRBJ1-5 | TRBV12-3/TRBV12-4 | CASSLTSNQPQHF | TGTGCCAGCAGTTTGACCAGCAATCAGCCCCAGCATTTT
NA | TRBD2 | TRBJ2-3 | TRBV7-2 | CASSLGSGVPDTQYF | TGTGCCAGCAGCTTAGGTAGCGGGGTACCAGATACGCAGTATTTT
few | NA | TRBJ2-7 | TRBV7-9 | CASAFGESYEQYF | TGTGCCAGCGCCTTCGGGGAGTCCTACGAGCAGTACTTC
NA | TRBD2 | TRBJ2-3 | TRBV20-1 | CSAARASGGETDTQYF | TGCAGTGCCGCTCGGGCTAGCGGGGGGGAAACAGATACGCAGTATTTT
NA | NA | TRBJ2-1 | TRBV20-1 | CSARDLESGSYNEQFF | TGCAGTGCTAGAGATTTGGAGAGTGGGTCCTACAATGAGCAGTTCTTC
few | NA | TRBJ1-1 | TRBV29-1 | CSVEGGANTEAFF | TGCAGCGTGGAGGGAGGGGCGAACACTGAAGCTTTCTTT
few | NA | TRBJ2-3 | TRBV29-1 | CSVAVSRGDTQYF | TGCAGCGTTGCGGTTTCCCGGGGAGATACGCAGTATTTT
NA | NA | TRBJ1-2 | TRBV29-1 | CSVEDNNMGGYTF | TGCAGCGTTGAAGATAATAACATGGGTGGCTACACCTTC
few | TRBD1 | TRBJ2-7 | TRBV6-2/TRBV6-3 | CASSSPGQGAPYEQYF | TGTGCCAGCAGTTCGCCGGGACAGGGGGCACCGTACGAGCAGTACTTC
NA | NA | TRBJ2-4 | TRBV28 | CASSGHLAKNIQYF | TGTGCCAGCAGTGGACACCTAGCCAAAAACATTCAGTACTTC
NA | TRBD1 | TRBJ1-2 | TRBV6-5 | CASSYSTGGGYTF | TGTGCCAGCAGTTACTCCACAGGGGGTGGCTACACCTTC
NA | TRBD1 | TRBJ2-2 | TRBV20-1 | CSARIHRGLVTGELFF | TGCAGTGCTAGGATCCACAGGGGGCTCGTCACCGGGGAGCTGTTTTTT
NA | TRBD2 | TRBJ2-5 | TRBV7-9 | CASSRSTSGSRGETQYF | TGTGCCAGCAGCCGAAGTACTAGCGGGTCTAGGGGAGAGACCCAGTACTTC
few | NA | TRBJ1-3 | TRBV4-1 | CASSQGPIVLTGNTIYF | TGCGCCAGCAGCCAAGGTCCGATCGTGTTGACTGGAAACACCATATATTTT
NA | NA | TRBJ2-7 | TRBV7-3 | CASSLQGWDEQYF | TGTGCCAGCAGCTTACAGGGTTGGGACGAGCAGTACTTC
few | NA | TRBJ1-4 | TRBV7-2 | CASSFHLRDEKLFF | TGTGCCAGCAGCTTCCACCTCCGGGATGAAAAACTGTTTTTT
NA | NA | TRBJ2-3 | TRBV20-1 | CSAQEDTQYF | TGCAGTGCCCAGGAAGATACGCAGTATTTT
few | NA | TRBJ2-5 | TRBV13 | CASSLATTQETQYF | TGTGCCAGCAGCTTAGCCACAACTCAAGAGACCCAGTACTTC
NA | NA | TRBJ2-2 | TRBV14 | CASSQGITGELFF | TGTGCCAGCAGCCAAGGAATCACCGGGGAGCTGTTTTTT
few | TRBD2 | TRBJ2-7 | TRBV10-3 | CAISGLAYEQYF | TGTGCCATCTCGGGACTAGCCTACGAGCAGTACTTC
many | TRBD1 | TRBJ2-4 | TRBV20-1 | CSARDRVAKNIQYF | TGCAGTGCTCGGGACAGGGTTGCCAAAAACATTCAGTACTTC